These 23 T cell receptor beta chains came from one sample sequenced in a study of T cells in Graves' hyperthyroidism and ophthalmopathy. RNA transcripts provided the source from which TCR beta CDR3 regions were amplified. The primer set for the first-round RT-PCR of the TCR CDR3 was HTBI. Via MiXCR, TCRdb re-called the multiplex PCR reads, giving one row per CDR3 protein. Of a few hundred thousand distinct CDR3 sequences listed, around 14% were seen once; the top ten hold around 7.8%. The sequencing input was blood. The receptor source for this set is a woman in her 30s with Graves' hyperthyroidism.

Many counts were recorded for this clonotype. This chain joins TRBV30 and TRBJ1-1; no reliable D call. Germline V gives CDR1 GTSNPN, CDR2 SVGIG (reference sequence). The CDR3 totals 11 residues. The germline V and J ends were trimmed by 4 bases and 4 bases, with 7 bases remaining between them. As DNA, the CDR3 is TGTGCCTGGACGGTGGTCACTGAAGCTTTCTTT. Amino acid sequence: CAWTVVTEAFF.

This clonotype occurred many times. This chain's CDR3 is CASSQGEETQYF. The CDR3, as DNA: TGTGCCAGCAGCCAGGGTGAGGAGACCCAGTACTTC. J is TRBJ2-5 and V is TRBV3-1; the D is unclear. V was trimmed by 3 bases and J by 5 bases, leaving 7 bases between them. This CDR3 is 12 amino acids long. The germline gives CDR1 LGHDT, CDR2 YNNKEL (reference sequence).

The table lists this clonotype with a few counts. The junction shows a germline mismatch at one end, possibly a read error. This chain uses TRBV7-7 with TRBJ1-4, with a tentative D call TRBD1 (5 bases). The germline V gene has CDR1 SSHAT and CDR2 FNYEAQ (reference sequence). The CDR3 runs 14 residues. The CDR3 sequence: CASSLVGVGKKLFF. The CDR3 DNA reads as TGTGCTAGCAGCTTAGTAGGGGTAGGAAAAAAACTGTTTTTT.

This chain links TRBV18 with TRBJ1-5; 7 bases are a match to TRBD1. This CDR3 has 15 amino acids. Germline lookup yields CDR1 KGHSH and CDR2 LQKENI. V lost 2 bases to trimming and J lost 3 bases; unmatched junction nucleotides: 4. The CDR3 spells CASSPGKGANQPQHF. The CDR3 DNA reads as TGTGCCAGCTCACCAGGAAAGGGGGCCAATCAGCCCCAGCATTTT. The full variable domain, its missing parts supplied by reference TRBV18 and TRBJ1-5, is NAGVMQNPRHLVRRRGQEARLRCSPMKGHSHVYWYRQLPEEGLKFMVYLQKENIIDESGMPKERFSAEFPKEGPSILRIQQVVRGDSAAYFCASSPGKGANQPQHFGDGTRLSIL.

This clonotype was detected many times. The gene calls are TRBV13 and TRBJ1-1; the D gene is possibly TRBD1 (5 bases). V was cut by 5 bases and J by 1 base, with 11 bases left in between. CDR3 length: 14 amino acids. The germline CDR1 and CDR2 sequences are PRHDT and FYEKMQ (reference sequence). CDR3 sequence (DNA): TGTGCCAGCAGCATGCCAGGACAGAACACTGAAGCTTTCTTT. Its translation: CASSMPGQNTEAFF.

There are a few counts of this clonotype. This chain uses TRBV4-1 with TRBJ1-4; possible D gene TRBD1, 5 bases. V gave up 4 bases and J gave up 7 bases, with 16 bases separating them. This CDR3 has 15 amino acids. Germline lookup yields CDR1 MGHRA and CDR2 YSYEKL. The CDR3: CASSPDRGTGEKLFF. The CDR3 DNA follows: TGCGCCAGCAGCCCCGACCGAGGGACGGGTGAAAAACTGTTTTTT.

This clonotype was picked up many times. The V gene is TRBV2, the J gene TRBJ1-5; TRBD1 might be the D (6 bases). The V gene lost 5 bases and the J gene lost 4 bases, with 15 bases spanning the gap. CDR3 length: 15 residues. CDR1 is SNHLY, CDR2 FYNNEI, per germline. This CDR3 reads CASSPGHQRNQPQHF. CDR3 DNA sequence: TGTGCCAGCAGTCCGGGACACCAAAGGAATCAGCCCCAGCATTTT. Using reference TRBV2 and TRBJ1-5 for the parts outside the CDR3, the full variable domain is EPEVTQTPSHQVTQMGQEVILRCVPISNHLYFYWYRQILGQKVEFLVSFYNNEISEKSEIFDDQFSVERPDGSNFTLKIRSTKLEDSAMYFCASSPGHQRNQPQHFGDGTRLSIL.

This clonotype has a count of ten or more. This sequence joins TRBV20-1 and TRBJ2-7; D is uncertain. This CDR3 is built from 12 residues. V was clipped by 5 bases and J by 0 bases, with 8 bases between them. Germline lookup yields CDR1 DFQATT and CDR2 SNEGSKA (reference sequence). The CDR3 spells CSAPTNSYEQYF. In nucleotides, the CDR3 is TGCAGTGCTCCTACAAACTCCTACGAGCAGTACTTC.

The chain is built from TRBV9 and TRBJ1-2; D is ambiguous. Germline V lookup: CDR1 SGDLS, CDR2 YYNGEE. The CDR3 extends over 15 amino acids. V lost 0 bases and J 4 bases, leaving 13 bases between the germline ends. CDR3 loop: CASSVEETWTYGYTF. DNA of the CDR3: TGTGCCAGCAGCGTAGAAGAGACCTGGACCTATGGCTACACCTTC.

About this clonotype: Just one base apart from a much larger clone, this may be a read error. V is TRBV11-2 and J is TRBJ2-7; 9 nucleotides line up with TRBD1. The V and J ends lost 3 bases and 3 bases, in that order; junction bases with no gene match: 3. CDR1 and CDR2 from the germline V gene are SGHAT and FQNNGV. The CDR3 totals 14 residues. The CDR3 spells CASSLYRGLYEQYF. For the CDR3, the DNA is TGTGCCAGCAGCTTGTACAGGGGGCTCTACGAGCAGTACTTC. The full variable domain, its missing parts supplied by reference TRBV11-2 and TRBJ2-7, is EAGVAQSPRYKIIEKRQSVAFWCNPISGHATLYWYQQILGQGPKLLIQFQNNGVVDDSQLPKDRFSAERLKGVDSTLKIQPAKLEDSAVYLCASSLYRGLYEQYFGPGTRLTVT.

To note about this clonotype: This may come from a read error, since a much larger clone is one base off. The chain joins TRBV20-1 to TRBJ2-1; weak D call: TRBD2 (6 bases). The V gene lost 3 bases and the J gene lost 10 bases, with 13 bases spanning the gap. The CDR3 sequence is 12 residues long. In germline, CDR1 is DFQATT, CDR2 SNEGSKA (reference sequence). Written as DNA, the CDR3 is TGCAGTGCTAGCGGGAGTCTCGGCGAGCAGTTCTTC. Protein: CSASGSLGEQFF.

This clonotype was counted many times. V gene TRBV7-2 combines with J gene TRBJ2-2; TRBD2 aligns across 8 bases. The germline gives CDR1 SGHTA, CDR2 FQGNSA. The CDR3 has 16 residues. V shed 1 base, J shed 6 bases, and the junction held 7 bases outside the gene matches. CDR3: CASSLESGSLPGELFF. CDR3 nucleotide sequence: TGTGCCAGCAGCTTAGAGAGCGGGAGTTTGCCCGGGGAGCTGTTTTTT.

This clonotype was seen repeatedly, ten times or more. The chain combines TRBV7-9 with TRBJ1-1; D call uncertain. CDR1 is SEHNR and CDR2 is FQNEAQ in the germline V gene (reference sequence). V lost 6 bases and J lost 2, with 7 bases in between. This CDR3 comprises 12 residues. DNA for the CDR3: TGTGCCAGCAGAACCTATAACACTGAAGCTTTCTTT. As protein: CASRTYNTEAFF.

Many counts were recorded for this clonotype. The chain recombines TRBV5-1 with TRBJ2-7, with 7 positions matching TRBD2. Germline trimming cut 3 bases from V and 3 bases from J; bases unmatched to any gene: 6. Germline V lookup: CDR1 SGHRS, CDR2 YFSETQ. The CDR3 totals 14 residues. The CDR3 region is CASSSAGTNYEQYF. The CDR3 nucleotides are TGCGCCAGCAGCTCTGCCGGGACTAACTACGAGCAGTACTTC.

This clonotype was observed a few times. The J gene is TRBJ2-5, the V gene TRBV4-1; possible D gene TRBD1, 6 bases. Germline values: CDR1 MGHRA, CDR2 YSYEKL. Trimming pared 0 bases from V and 4 bases from J, leaving 15 bases between. The CDR3 length is 16 residues. CDR3 sequence: CASSQDPNRDRETQYF. In DNA, the CDR3 is TGCGCCAGCAGCCAAGATCCCAACAGGGATAGAGAGACCCAGTACTTC.

In this sample, this clonotype turned up a few times. A far larger clone is a single base away, which makes a read error likely. The chain recombines TRBV12-3 or TRBV12-4 with TRBJ2-7, with D possibly TRBD1 on 5 matching bases. CDR3 length: 13 residues. With 3 bases removed from V and 2 bases from J, the gap between germline ends came to 8 bases. The CDR3 loop reads CASSLHRTYEQYF. CDR3 nucleotide sequence: TGTGCCAGCAGTTTGCACAGGACCTACGAGCAGTACTTC.

The CDR3 sequence: CASSDQPWRGSNQPQHF. CDR3 DNA sequence: TGTGCCAGTAGTGATCAGCCCTGGAGGGGTAGCAATCAGCCCCAGCATTTT. The V and J genes are TRBV19 and TRBJ1-5; D might be TRBD1 (5 bases). Trimming removed 5 bases from V and 0 bases from J, with 17 bases in between. Germline-derived CDR1 and CDR2 are LNHDA and SQIVND (reference sequence). The CDR3 has 17 amino acids.

This sequence joins TRBV9 and TRBJ1-5, with TRBD1 matching over 8 bases. V lost 0 bases to trimming and J lost 5 bases; unmatched junction nucleotides: 4. The CDR3 spans 15 residues. The germline V gene encodes CDR1 SGDLS and CDR2 YYNGEE. The CDR3 reads CASSVETGDYQPQHF. CDR3 coding DNA: TGTGCCAGCAGCGTAGAGACAGGGGATTATCAGCCCCAGCATTTT.

This clonotype was counted many times. The chain joins TRBV11-2 to TRBJ2-1; 9 positions match TRBD2. The CDR3 consists of 16 residues. CDR1 SGHAT and CDR2 FQNNGV come from the germline V gene. With V trimmed by 7 bases and J by 7 bases, 14 bases remained unmatched. The chain's CDR3 is CASKPIAGVRGNEQFF. CDR3 coding DNA: TGTGCCAGCAAACCTATAGCGGGAGTAAGGGGGAATGAGCAGTTCTTC. Full variable domain (outside the CDR3, taken from reference TRBV11-2 and TRBJ2-1): EAGVAQSPRYKIIEKRQSVAFWCNPISGHATLYWYQQILGQGPKLLIQFQNNGVVDDSQLPKDRFSAERLKGVDSTLKIQPAKLEDSAVYLCASKPIAGVRGNEQFFGPGTRLTVL.

The chain employs TRBV20-1 and TRBJ2-1; the D gene is possibly TRBD2 (6 bases). This CDR3 comprises 18 residues. CDR1 is DFQATT, CDR2 SNEGSKA, per germline (reference sequence). V was pared by 0 bases and J by 2 bases, with 20 bases between. The CDR3 loop is CSARDRPGTGDPYNEQFF. CDR3 nucleotides: TGCAGTGCTAGAGATCGTCCCGGTACGGGAGACCCCTACAATGAGCAGTTCTTC.

The chain employs TRBV7-8 and TRBJ2-7; D is unclear. The germline V and J ends were trimmed by 5 bases and 3 bases, with 11 bases remaining between them. Germline V gene lookup returns CDR1 SGHVS and CDR2 FQNEAQ. This CDR3 is 13 amino acids long. The CDR3 DNA reads as TGTGCCAGCAGCCGTTCGACACACTACGAGCAGTACTTC. Protein: CASSRSTHYEQYF.

This clonotype occurred a few times. The chain joins TRBV18 to TRBJ2-2, with D maybe TRBD1 (6 bases). CDR1 and CDR2 (germline): KGHSH, LQKENI. The CDR3 consists of 16 residues. Trimming stripped 2 bases from V and 3 bases from J, with 13 bases between. CDR3 nucleotides: TGTGCCAGCTCACCAGTCAGGGGATCCTACACCGGGGAGCTGTTTTTT. The encoded protein is CASSPVRGSYTGELFF.

This clonotype showed up many times. The chain couples TRBV7-2 to TRBJ2-3; the D gene is possibly TRBD2 (6 bases). The V and J ends lost 1 base and 2 bases respectively, with 19 bases between them. The CDR3 length is 18 residues. Per the germline V gene, CDR1 is SGHTA and CDR2 is FQGNSA. CDR3 in amino acids: CASSLDGFAASATDTQYF. The CDR3 DNA is TGTGCCAGCAGCTTAGACGGGTTCGCCGCTAGCGCCACAGATACGCAGTATTTT. Variable domain in full (rest from reference TRBV7-2 and TRBJ2-3): GAGVSQSPSNKVTEKGKDVELRCDPISGHTALYWYRQSLGQGLEFLIYFQGNSAPDKSGLPSDRFSAERTGGSVSTLTIQRTQQEDSAVYLCASSLDGFAASATDTQYFGPGTRLTVL.